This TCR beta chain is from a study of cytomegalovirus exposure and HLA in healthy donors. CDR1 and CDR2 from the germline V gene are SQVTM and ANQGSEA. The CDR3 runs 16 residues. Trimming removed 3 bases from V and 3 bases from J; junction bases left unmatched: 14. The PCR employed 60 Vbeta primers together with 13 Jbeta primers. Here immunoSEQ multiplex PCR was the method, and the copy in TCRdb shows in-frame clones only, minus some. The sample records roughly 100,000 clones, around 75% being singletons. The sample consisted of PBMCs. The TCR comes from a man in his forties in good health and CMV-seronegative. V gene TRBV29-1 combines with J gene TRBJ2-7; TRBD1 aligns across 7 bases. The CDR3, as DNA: TGCAGCGTTGAGGGACCGAGGACAGGCCGCGTCTACGAGCAGTACTTC. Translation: CSVEGPRTGRVYEQYF.